The 27 T cell receptor beta chains reported below all come from one sample, sequenced in a study of blood T cell repertoires in COVID-19. The table came from immunoSEQ multiplex PCR; TCRdb's copy has only in-frame clones and leaves some out. The sample gives over 50,000 clones, about 89% of which show up once; around 7% is in the top ten. The specimen sequenced was peripheral blood. The receptors here all came from an older woman with active or convalescent COVID-19.

CDR3 DNA: TGCAGTGCTAGTGGCCCGACAGGCAGGGATCCAGATACGCAGTATTTT. Its protein product is CSASGPTGRDPDTQYF. The chain employs TRBV20-1 and TRBJ2-3; a weak D match, TRBD1 (6 bases). Looked up from germline, CDR1 is DFQATT and CDR2 is SNEGSKA (reference sequence). With 3 bases removed from V and 4 bases from J, the gap between germline ends came to 20 bases. This CDR3 has 16 amino acids.

The sample holds one count of this clone. This chain uses TRBV29-1 with TRBJ2-2; 9 nucleotides line up with TRBD1. The germline gives CDR1 SQVTM, CDR2 ANQGSEA. The CDR3 length is 15 residues. V lost 3 bases, J lost 6 bases, and 8 bases stayed unmatched. The CDR3 spells CSVDPGTGSAGELFF. The CDR3 region has the DNA TGCAGCGTTGATCCAGGGACAGGGTCAGCCGGGGAGCTGTTTTTT.

The CDR3 reads CASSSDRGTYNEQFF. The CDR3 DNA reads as TGTGCCAGCAGCTCGGACAGGGGGACCTACAATGAGCAGTTCTTC. The chain recombines TRBV7-2 with TRBJ2-1, with 10 bases fitting TRBD1. V lost 4 bases, J lost 2 bases, and 2 bases stayed unmatched. Germline loops: CDR1 SGHTA, CDR2 FQGNSA. The CDR3 is 15 amino acids.

The chain carries TRBV19 and TRBJ1-6; 11 bases are shared with TRBD1. Germline lookup yields CDR1 LNHDA and CDR2 SQIVND (reference sequence). The CDR3 is made up of 14 amino acids. V shed 7 bases and J 9 bases; nucleotides not matched to a gene: 5. CDR3 DNA: TGTGCCAGTACCACGGGACAGGGGGGTTCACCCCTCCACTTT. As protein: CASTTGQGGSPLHF.

The rearrangement uses TRBV6-1 and TRBJ1-6, with 9 bases lining up with TRBD1. Trimming removed 5 bases from V and 5 bases from J; junction bases left unmatched: 4. The length of the CDR3 is 15 residues. Germline CDR1 MNHNS, CDR2 SASEGT. This CDR3 is CASSFRDRDNSPLHF. The CDR3 nucleotides read TGTGCCAGCAGTTTCCGGGACAGGGATAATTCACCCCTCCACTTT.

The V call is TRBV5-4, the J call TRBJ2-3; a weak D match, TRBD1 (8 bases). V lost 3 bases and J lost 0, with 14 bases in between. This CDR3 is 16 amino acids long. Per the germline V gene, CDR1 is SGHNT and CDR2 is YYREEE (reference sequence). CDR3 in DNA: TGTGCCAGCAGCTGGGGGGGGACAGGTAGCACAGATACGCAGTATTTT. This encodes CASSWGGTGSTDTQYF.

The chain's CDR3 is CASSFGAGNTIYF. The CDR3 region has the DNA TGTGCCAGCAGTTTTGGGGCGGGAAACACCATATATTTT. V usage is TRBV27 and J usage is TRBJ1-3; maybe TRBD1 (5 bases). Looked up from germline, CDR1 is MNHEY and CDR2 is SMNVEV (reference sequence). The CDR3 length is 13 residues. The V and J ends lost 3 bases and 4 bases respectively, with 7 bases between them.

This clone came up once. The V and J genes are TRBV4-1 and TRBJ1-3, with D perhaps TRBD1 (6 bases). There are 15 residues in the CDR3. Trimming pared 0 bases from V and 2 bases from J, leaving 8 bases between. The germline gives CDR1 MGHRA, CDR2 YSYEKL. The chain's CDR3 is CASSQDRDTGNTIYF. The CDR3 coding sequence is TGCGCCAGCAGCCAAGATCGGGACACTGGAAACACCATATATTTT.

The rearrangement uses TRBV28 and TRBJ1-5; D is unresolved. The CDR3 contains 15 residues. Germline V lookup: CDR1 MDHEN, CDR2 SYDVKM. The germline V and J ends were trimmed by 3 bases and 0 bases, with 9 bases remaining between them. This chain's CDR3 is CASSFLQVSNQPQHF. DNA of the CDR3: TGTGCCAGCAGTTTCCTCCAGGTTAGCAATCAGCCCCAGCATTTT.

The chain carries TRBV5-6 and TRBJ1-2; no clear D. Germline values: CDR1 SGHDT, CDR2 YYEEEE. This CDR3 has 16 amino acids. V lost 0 bases, J lost 2 bases, and 14 bases lay in between. The CDR3, as DNA: TGTGCCAGCAGCTTGGACAGTACTCGGGAAAACTATGGCTACACCTTC. It codes for CASSLDSTRENYGYTF.

The rearrangement uses TRBV28 and TRBJ2-5, with 14 bases identical to TRBD2. With 5 bases clipped from V and 4 bases from J, the junction kept 9 bases outside the gene matches. The CDR3 sequence is 17 residues long. The germline CDR1 and CDR2 sequences are MDHEN and SYDVKM. CDR3 region: CASSPGLAGVLPETQYF. CDR3 DNA: TGTGCCAGCAGTCCGGGACTAGCGGGAGTCCTACCAGAGACCCAGTACTTC.

The genes are TRBV28 and TRBJ1-2; TRBD1 aligns across 9 bases. V shed 3 bases and J 4 bases; nucleotides not matched to a gene: 9. This CDR3 is built from 16 residues. The germline V gene has CDR1 MDHEN and CDR2 SYDVKM. Here the CDR3 reads CASSFRDRVDTYGYTF. CDR3 DNA: TGTGCCAGCAGTTTCCGGGACAGGGTGGATACCTATGGCTACACCTTC.

The chain carries TRBV27 and TRBJ2-3, with 8 positions matching TRBD1. Germline V gene sequence: CDR1 MNHEY, CDR2 SMNVEV (reference sequence). V shed 6 bases, J shed 0 bases, and the junction held 14 bases outside the gene matches. The CDR3 has 18 residues. In DNA form, the CDR3 reads TGTGCCAGCAGCTGGACAGGGCCATCATACTCTAGCACAGATACGCAGTATTTT. Translating gives CASSWTGPSYSSTDTQYF.

V and J are TRBV6-6 and TRBJ2-7; D gene ambiguous. Germline CDR1 MNHNY, CDR2 SVGAGI (reference sequence). Trimming left V 6 bases short and J 3 bases short, with 12 bases between. The CDR3 is made up of 13 amino acids. The CDR3 loop is CASRHPANYEQYF. The CDR3 bases are TGTGCCAGCAGACACCCAGCGAACTACGAGCAGTACTTC.

V is TRBV4-1 and J is TRBJ1-5; no reliable D call. The CDR3 covers 14 residues. V was cut by 4 bases and J by 0 bases, with 7 bases left in between. Germline V gene data show CDR1 as MGHRA and CDR2 as YSYEKL. CDR3 bases: TGCGCCAGCAGCCTGACTTATAGCAATCAGCCCCAGCATTTT. It yields the protein CASSLTYSNQPQHF.

Only one count was recorded for this clone. V is TRBV2 and J is TRBJ1-1; 7 bases line up with TRBD1. V lost 7 bases to trimming and J lost 10 bases; unmatched junction nucleotides: 12. The CDR3 runs to 13 residues. Germline V gene lookup returns CDR1 SNHLY and CDR2 FYNNEI. The DNA for the CDR3 is TGTGCCAGCAAGGAGGAGGGGGCGCGAGGAGCTTTCTTT. Encoded protein: CASKEEGARGAFF. The full variable domain, with the rest looked up from reference TRBV2 and TRBJ1-1, is EPEVTQTPSHQVTQMGQEVILRCVPISNHLYFYWYRQILGQKVEFLVSFYNNEISEKSEIFDDQFSVERPDGSNFTLKIRSTKLEDSAMYFCASKEEGARGAFFGQGTRLTVV.

CDR3 nucleotides: TGTGCCAGCAGTTTCGGAGCAAATCAGCCCCAGCATTTT. Its translation is CASSFGANQPQHF. The chain combines TRBV12-3 or TRBV12-4 with TRBJ1-5; D is unclear. CDR3 length: 13 residues. Trimming left V 3 bases short and J 4 bases short, with 7 bases between.

This rearrangement joins TRBV6-5 to TRBJ1-1, with D perhaps matching TRBD1 (5 bases). V was trimmed by 6 bases and J by 1 base, leaving 6 bases between them. The CDR3 is 12 amino acids. Germline V gives CDR1 MNHEY, CDR2 SVGAGI. The CDR3 sequence is CASSQGNTEAFF. DNA for the CDR3: TGTGCCAGCAGCCAGGGGAACACTGAAGCTTTCTTT.

The rearrangement links TRBV19 to TRBJ2-3; TRBD2 might be the D (7 bases). This CDR3 is 16 amino acids long. Trimming removed 2 bases at V and 1 base at J, with 13 bases between. CDR1 is LNHDA and CDR2 is SQIVND in the germline V gene (reference sequence). CDR3 in amino acids: CASSISGGRGTDTQYF. The CDR3 DNA is TGTGCCAGTAGTATATCCGGGGGGCGCGGCACAGATACGCAGTATTTT.

The CDR3 nucleotides read TGTGCCAGCAGTGCACGCGAGCTTCCCAATCAGCCCCAGCATTTT. Amino acid sequence: CASSARELPNQPQHF. This chain connects TRBV2 to TRBJ1-5, with D unresolved. The germline gives CDR1 SNHLY, CDR2 FYNNEI. The CDR3 contains 15 residues. Trimming stripped 4 bases from V and 3 bases from J, with 13 bases between. Based on the CDR3 plus reference TRBV2 and TRBJ1-5, the full variable domain is EPEVTQTPSHQVTQMGQEVILRCVPISNHLYFYWYRQILGQKVEFLVSFYNNEISEKSEIFDDQFSVERPDGSNFTLKIRSTKLEDSAMYFCASSARELPNQPQHFGDGTRLSIL.

V is TRBV4-3 and J is TRBJ2-1; 10 nucleotides match TRBD2. V shed 5 bases, J shed 8 bases, and the junction held 6 bases outside the gene matches. Looked up from germline, CDR1 is LGHNA and CDR2 is YSLEER. The CDR3 is made up of 14 amino acids. CDR3 sequence (DNA): TGCGCCAGCAGCGCGTCTAGCGGGAGCTATGAGCAGTTCTTC. Translation gives CASSASSGSYEQFF.

V usage is TRBV6-6 and J usage is TRBJ1-5; TRBD1 is a possible D gene (6 bases). There are 15 residues in the CDR3. Germline V lookup: CDR1 MNHNY, CDR2 SVGAGI (reference sequence). V was shortened by 6 bases and J by 3 bases, with 15 bases between the two germline ends. CDR3 nucleotides: TGTGCCAGCAGCCGTTCCCAGGGGCCCAATCAGCCCCAGCATTTT. The encoded protein is CASSRSQGPNQPQHF.

This clone showed up just once. This chain joins TRBV5-6 and TRBJ1-1, with D perhaps TRBD1 (5 bases). The CDR3 covers 13 residues. The V end was cut by 4 bases, the J end by 1 base, with 8 bases between. The germline CDR1 and CDR2 sequences are SGHDT and YYEEEE. CDR3 in amino acids: CASSTDTNTEAFF. DNA of the CDR3: TGTGCCAGCAGCACGGACACGAACACTGAAGCTTTCTTT.

This chain connects TRBV2 to TRBJ1-1, with D perhaps matching TRBD1 (6 bases). Deletions cut 9 bases from V and 1 base from J, with 6 bases between. CDR1 is SNHLY and CDR2 is FYNNEI in the germline V gene. The CDR3 runs 11 residues. CDR3 residues: CARQGNTEAFF. Here the CDR3 DNA reads TGTGCCAGACAGGGGAACACTGAAGCTTTCTTT.

The chain has TRBV30 and TRBJ1-5; 8 bases agree with TRBD1. This CDR3 contains 15 residues. CDR1 and CDR2 (germline): GTSNPN, SVGIG (reference sequence). The trim removed 2 bases at V and 3 bases at J, leaving 6 bases unmatched. The CDR3 loop reads CAWSPGQALNQPQHF. The CDR3 coding sequence is TGTGCCTGGAGTCCGGGACAGGCACTCAATCAGCCCCAGCATTTT.

The sample holds one count of this clone. V is TRBV27 and J is TRBJ2-3; no clear D gene. Germline V gives CDR1 MNHEY, CDR2 SMNVEV (reference sequence). The CDR3 is made up of 12 amino acids. V was clipped by 3 bases and J by 2 bases, with 3 bases between them. CDR3 DNA: TGTGCCAGCAGTTTCCTCACAGATACGCAGTATTTT. Translation: CASSFLTDTQYF.

The rearrangement uses TRBV10-1 and TRBJ2-1; 9 bases align to TRBD2. Germline-derived CDR1 and CDR2 are WNHNN and SYGVQD (reference sequence). This CDR3 comprises 15 residues. The V segment lost 5 bases and the J segment 2 bases; nucleotides outside the gene matches: 4. The CDR3: CASSSSGGPYNEQFF. CDR3 bases: TGCGCCAGCAGTTCCAGCGGGGGGCCCTACAATGAGCAGTTCTTC.